A selection of T cell receptor beta chains follows, all from one sample in a study of vaccination effects on CD4 cells after COVID-19. This table comes from immunoSEQ multiplex PCR, and its TCRdb copy is limited to in-frame clones, with some not included. The sample carries about 15,000 clones, about 70% recorded once. Antigen specificity for these receptors is unknown. The sequencing here drew on CD4+ T cells from PBMCs cultured with HCoV-NL63 spike peptides, taken after COVID-19 vaccination. The receptor source for this set is a human donor who had a prior SARS-CoV-2 infection. Both conserved end residues are part of each CDR3. D genes are given only for firm matches. The listing skips clone size in some rows; elsewhere it reads once, few, many or a size class.

V gene	clone size	CDR3 length	J gene	D gene	CDR3 protein	CDR3 DNA
TRBV4-2	few	14	TRBJ2-1	NA	CASSQDGGYNEQFF	TGTGCCAGCAGCCAAGACGGCGGGTACAATGAGCAGTTCTTC
TRBV20-1	NA	14	TRBJ1-5	NA	CSASTPWGNQPQHF	TGCAGTGCTAGTACTCCGTGGGGTAATCAGCCCCAGCATTTT
TRBV4-2	NA	15	TRBJ2-3	NA	CASSQAEIETDTQYF	TGTGCCAGCAGCCAAGCTGAGATTGAGACAGATACGCAGTATTTT
TRBV7-9	NA	13	TRBJ2-5	NA	CASSLAEYDRKYF	TGTGCCAGCAGCTTAGCAGAATATGACAGGAAGTACTTC
TRBV6-2/TRBV6-3	NA	18	TRBJ2-3	TRBD2	CASSRDSSGGESTDTQYF	TGTGCCAGCAGCCGCGATTCTAGCGGGGGGGAGAGCACAGATACGCAGTATTTT
TRBV6-2/TRBV6-3	NA	17	TRBJ2-6	TRBD1	CASSLGQGTLGANVLTF	TGTGCCAGCAGCCTCGGACAGGGGACACTTGGGGCCAACGTCCTGACTTTC
TRBV7-3	NA	14	TRBJ1-2	NA	CASSLRWDGYGYTF	TGTGCCAGCAGCTTACGATGGGACGGCTATGGCTACACCTTC
TRBV10-3	medium-sized	15	TRBJ2-2	NA	CAIKPGLENTGELFF	TGTGCCATAAAACCGGGACTTGAGAACACCGGGGAGCTGTTTTTT
TRBV6-5	NA	14	TRBJ2-1	NA	CASSYRTTLPEQFF	TGTGCCAGCAGTTACCGTACGACATTACCTGAGCAGTTCTTC
TRBV7-7	NA	19	TRBJ2-1	TRBD2	CASSLFLGLAGNIPSEQFF	TGTGCTAGCAGCTTATTCCTGGGACTAGCGGGGAACATCCCCTCGGAGCAGTTCTTC
TRBV7-8	NA	14	TRBJ2-3	NA	CASSKGGFTDTQYF	TGTGCCAGCAGCAAGGGGGGTTTCACAGATACGCAGTATTTT
TRBV6-6	NA	14	TRBJ1-2	TRBD1	CASKFTGVGYGYTF	TGTGCCAGCAAATTCACAGGGGTTGGTTATGGCTACACCTTC
TRBV3-1/TRBV3-2	NA	13	TRBJ2-5	TRBD1	CASIRGQGETQYF	TGTGCCAGCATTAGGGGACAGGGAGAGACCCAGTACTTC
TRBV7-3	NA	14	TRBJ2-2	NA	CASSRGGSTGELFF	TGTGCCAGCAGCCGAGGGGGGAGTACCGGGGAGCTGTTTTTT
TRBV6-5	few	13	TRBJ1-1	TRBD1	CASSSGTGGEAFF	TGTGCCAGCAGTTCCGGGACAGGGGGCGAAGCTTTCTTT
TRBV18	NA	14	TRBJ1-2	NA	CASSQLTGNYGYTF	TGTGCCAGCTCACAATTGACGGGCAACTATGGCTACACCTTC
TRBV5-1	NA	14	TRBJ2-7	NA	CASSLTVASYEQYF	TGCGCCAGCAGCCTGACAGTCGCCTCCTACGAGCAGTACTTC
TRBV3-1/TRBV3-2	NA	17	TRBJ1-5	TRBD1	CASSQDSGTASNQPQHF	TGTGCCAGCAGCCAAGATTCGGGGACAGCTAGCAATCAGCCCCAGCATTTT
TRBV21-1	few	14	TRBJ1-2	NA	CASSAEGGSYGYTF	TGTGCCAGCAGCGCGGAAGGGGGCTCCTATGGCTACACCTTC
TRBV7-2	NA	15	TRBJ1-3	NA	CASSPTLSSGNTIYF	TGTGCCAGCAGCCCCACGCTTTCATCTGGAAACACCATATATTTT
TRBV20-1	NA	13	TRBJ2-3	NA	CSASDRNRDTQYF	TGCAGTGCTAGTGACCGAAACAGAGATACGCAGTATTTT
TRBV11-2	NA	12	TRBJ2-7	NA	CATAGFRYEQYF	TGTGCCACAGCCGGGTTTCGCTACGAGCAGTACTTC
TRBV19	NA	14	TRBJ1-4	NA	CASRSWGVDEKLFF	TGTGCCAGTAGGAGTTGGGGAGTCGACGAAAAACTGTTTTTT
TRBV4-1	NA	16	TRBJ2-3	TRBD1	CASSQDWRQGQGTQYF	TGCGCCAGCAGCCAAGATTGGAGACAGGGACAGGGTACGCAGTATTTT
TRBV12-3/TRBV12-4	NA	13	TRBJ1-3	NA	CASSRNSGNTIYF	TGTGCCAGCAGTAGGAACTCTGGAAACACCATATATTTT
TRBV4-3	NA	15	TRBJ2-6	NA	CASSNGGSGANVLTF	TGCGCCAGCAGCAATGGGGGATCAGGGGCCAACGTCCTGACTTTC
TRBV11-3	NA	15	TRBJ1-2	NA	CASSQGTSNFRGYTF	TGTGCCAGCAGCCAAGGGACTTCCAATTTTCGGGGCTACACCTTC
TRBV27	NA	20	TRBJ1-6	NA	CASSANPLNPGRRYNSPLHF	TGTGCCAGCAGTGCTAACCCTTTAAACCCGGGTCGAAGGTATAATTCACCCCTCCACTTT
TRBV7-9	NA	14	TRBJ2-7	TRBD1	CASRYGTGLSEQYF	TGTGCCAGCAGATACGGGACAGGTCTGAGCGAGCAGTACTTC
TRBV27	NA	14	TRBJ1-2	TRBD1	CASSLGGQPYGYTF	TGTGCCAGCAGTTTAGGGGGACAGCCTTATGGCTACACCTTC
TRBV4-2	NA	17	TRBJ2-7	NA	CASSQDRILGGLYEQYF	TGTGCCAGCAGCCAAGACAGGATACTAGGAGGACTCTACGAGCAGTACTTC
TRBV12-5	NA	14	TRBJ2-5	TRBD1	CASGKTGGKETQYF	TGTGCTAGTGGAAAGACAGGGGGCAAAGAGACCCAGTACTTC